This TCR beta chain was recorded in a study of blood T cell repertoires in COVID-19. Study as a whole: T cells, B-cell-depleted T cells, or PBMCs supplied cDNA or gDNA.

Categorization into cohorts depended on clinical history that participants reported. TCRdb's copy holds only in-frame clones and misses some; the assay was immunoSEQ multiplex PCR. The repertoire holds hundreds of thousands of clones, with about 85% as singletons. This clone appeared once. Germline assignment: CDR1 LNHDA and CDR2 SQIVND (reference sequence). The CDR3 sequence is 14 residues long. J was trimmed by 3 bases and V by 5 bases; bases with no gene match: 6. The clonotype originates from a woman aged 18-30 years with acute COVID-19. The chain employs TRBV19 and TRBJ1-2; 7 bases align to TRBD1. Sequencing used PBMCs or T cells enriched from blood (not recorded which). CDR3 loop: CASSPQGRDYGYTF. CDR3 bases: TGTGCCAGTAGTCCACAGGGGCGGGACTATGGCTACACCTTC. The full variable domain, rest sourced from reference TRBV19 and TRBJ1-2, is DGGITQSPKYLFRKEGQNVTLSCEQNLNHDAMYWYRQDPGQGLRLIYYSQIVNDFQKGDIAEGYSVSREKKESFPLTVTSAQKNPTAFYLCASSPQGRDYGYTFGSGTRLTVV.